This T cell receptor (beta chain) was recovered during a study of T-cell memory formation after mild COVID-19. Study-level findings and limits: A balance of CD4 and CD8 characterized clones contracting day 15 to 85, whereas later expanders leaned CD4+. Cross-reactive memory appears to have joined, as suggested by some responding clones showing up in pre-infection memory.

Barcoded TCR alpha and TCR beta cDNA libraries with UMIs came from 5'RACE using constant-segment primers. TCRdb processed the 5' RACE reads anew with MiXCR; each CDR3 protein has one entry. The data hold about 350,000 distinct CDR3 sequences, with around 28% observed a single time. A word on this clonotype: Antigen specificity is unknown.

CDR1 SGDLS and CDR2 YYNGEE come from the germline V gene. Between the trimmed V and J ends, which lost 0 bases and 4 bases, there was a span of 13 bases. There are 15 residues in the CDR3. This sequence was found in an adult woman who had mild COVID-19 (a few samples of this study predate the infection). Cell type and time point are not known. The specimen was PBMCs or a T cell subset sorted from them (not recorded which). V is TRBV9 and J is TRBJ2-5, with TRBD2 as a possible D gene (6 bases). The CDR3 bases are TGTGCCAGCAGCGTAGCTCCAGCGGGTGGAGAGACCCAGTACTTC. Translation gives CASSVAPAGGETQYF.